This passage covers 26 T cell receptor beta chains from one sample sequenced in a study of type 1 regulatory T cells. Each CDR3 protein is one row after TCRdb ran MiXCR on the reads. The repertoire holds 60,000 to 80,000 distinct CDR3 sequences, with roughly three fifths as singletons. These receptors' antigens are unknown. Sequenced: cultured T cells, either the whole culture or a sorted T cell fraction (not recorded which). Described subset: Tr1-enriched cell product generated in vitro against host alloantigens. Every receptor here comes from a human donor in good health.

V gene TRBV11-2 combines with J gene TRBJ1-5; D is undetermined. Trimming removed 0 bases from V and 9 bases from J, with 6 bases in between. Germline V gives CDR1 SGHAT, CDR2 FQNNGV. The CDR3 is 12 residues long. CDR3 in amino acids: CASSLDMGPQHF. CDR3 DNA sequence: TGTGCCAGCAGCTTAGATATGGGGCCCCAGCATTTT.

The chain carries TRBV6-1 and TRBJ2-7; D ambiguous. The CDR3 is made up of 13 amino acids. Between the trimmed V and J ends, which lost 10 bases and 4 bases, there was a span of 17 bases. Germline CDR1 is MNHNS and CDR2 is SASEGT. The CDR3 here is CATRIPGPYEQYF. The CDR3 coding sequence is TGTGCCACCAGGATCCCGGGCCCATACGAGCAGTACTTC.

This clonotype was counted at least ten times. The rearrangement links TRBV12-3 or TRBV12-4 to TRBJ2-5; 7 bases map to TRBD1. This CDR3 has 13 residues. J lost 3 bases, V lost 6 bases, and 4 bases had no gene match. The DNA for the CDR3 is TGTGCCAGCAGCACGGACAGGAAAGAGACCCAGTACTTC. Protein product: CASSTDRKETQYF.

This chain uses TRBV7-2 with TRBJ2-1, with 7 bases lining up with TRBD2. V was pared by 5 bases and J by 3 bases, with 10 bases of the junction left unmatched. The germline gives CDR1 SGHTA, CDR2 FQGNSA. CDR3 length: 16 amino acids. This chain's CDR3 is CASSRSGGSLYNEQFF. For the CDR3, the DNA is TGTGCCAGCAGCCGATCGGGCGGGAGTCTCTACAATGAGCAGTTCTTC. Complete variable domain (other parts from reference TRBV7-2 and TRBJ2-1): GAGVSQSPSNKVTEKGKDVELRCDPISGHTALYWYRQSLGQGLEFLIYFQGNSAPDKSGLPSDRFSAERTGGSVSTLTIQRTQQEDSAVYLCASSRSGGSLYNEQFFGPGTRLTVL.

The chain links TRBV29-1 to TRBJ2-5; perhaps TRBD2 as D (5 bases). CDR3 length: 12 residues. Between the trimmed V and J ends, which lost 7 bases and 4 bases, there was a span of 13 bases. Germline-derived CDR1 and CDR2 are SQVTM and ANQGSEA. The CDR3 protein is CSGVAGGETQYF. The CDR3 nucleotides are TGCAGCGGGGTGGCAGGAGGAGAGACCCAGTACTTC. The entire variable domain, with the rest obtained from reference TRBV29-1 and TRBJ2-5, is as follows: SAVISQKPSRDICQRGTSLTIQCQVDSQVTMMFWYRQQPGQSLTLIATANQGSEATYESGFVIDKFPISRPNLTFSTLTVSNMSPEDSSIYLCSGVAGGETQYFGPGTRLLVL.

To note about this clonotype: Sequence at one end of the junction differs from germline and may be a read error. The J gene is TRBJ1-1, the V gene TRBV12-3 or TRBV12-4, with no clear D. This CDR3 has 14 residues. DNA of the CDR3: TGTGTCAGCAGAATACCCGGGCCGAACACTGAAGCTTTCTTT. Amino acids: CVSRIPGPNTEAFF.

This rearrangement joins TRBV2 to TRBJ1-2; 8 bases match TRBD1. The trim removed 6 bases at V and 3 bases at J, leaving 3 bases unmatched. Germline values: CDR1 SNHLY, CDR2 FYNNEI. The CDR3 consists of 13 residues. The CDR3 protein is CASSEQGDYGYTF. CDR3 nucleotides: TGTGCCAGCAGCGAACAGGGGGACTATGGCTACACCTTC.

The chain links TRBV28 to TRBJ2-3; D not certain. Germline values: CDR1 MDHEN, CDR2 SYDVKM. The length of the CDR3 is 13 residues. V was cut by 2 bases and J by 4 bases, with 7 bases left in between. In DNA, the CDR3 is TGTGCCAGCAGTTTAGCGACCGCAGATACGCAGTATTTT. Residues: CASSLATADTQYF. Full variable domain (outside the CDR3, taken from reference TRBV28 and TRBJ2-3): DVKVTQSSRYLVKRTGEKVFLECVQDMDHENMFWYRQDPGLGLRLIYFSYDVKMKEKGDIPEGYSVSREKKERFSLILESASTNQTSMYLCASSLATADTQYFGPGTRLTVL.

The V call is TRBV6-2 or TRBV6-3, the J call TRBJ2-1; D might be TRBD2 (6 bases). Germline lookup yields CDR1 MNHEY and CDR2 SVGEGT. CDR3 size: 13 residues. The germline V and J ends were trimmed by 5 bases and 14 bases, with 19 bases remaining between them. CDR3 nucleotide sequence: TGTGCCAGCAGTCAACGGACGCCGGGAGCGGAGTTCTTC. Translating gives CASSQRTPGAEFF.

V and J are TRBV4-2 and TRBJ1-2; possible D gene TRBD1, 5 bases. The CDR3 consists of 13 residues. Trimming shortened V by 0 bases and J by 8 bases, and 10 bases separated the two germline ends. Germline-derived CDR1 and CDR2 are LGHNA and YNFKEQ. Written as DNA, the CDR3 is TGTGCCAGCAGCCAAGACGAGGCAGGGGGCTACACCTTC. As protein: CASSQDEAGGYTF.

This sequence joins TRBV4-1 and TRBJ1-2; D possibly corresponds to TRBD1 (5 bases). Germline V gene lookup returns CDR1 MGHRA and CDR2 YSYEKL. The CDR3 contains 12 residues. V gave up 2 bases and J gave up 8 bases, with 9 bases separating them. The CDR3 reads CASSQTGTGYTF. CDR3 nucleotides: TGCGCCAGCAGCCAAACAGGAACAGGCTACACCTTC.

The chain employs TRBV20-1 and TRBJ1-5, with 7 bases lining up with TRBD1. The CDR3 runs to 13 residues. V shed 5 bases and J 1 base; nucleotides not matched to a gene: 2. CDR1 is DFQATT, CDR2 SNEGSKA, per germline (reference sequence). As DNA, the CDR3 is TGCAGTGCTCCGGGACAGAGCAATCAGCCCCAGCATTTT. Translated: CSAPGQSNQPQHF.

This clonotype has a handful of counts. The chain employs TRBV28 and TRBJ2-4; D is possibly TRBD2 (5 bases). V lost 5 bases, J lost 4 bases, and 9 bases lay in between. There are 13 residues in the CDR3. CDR1 is MDHEN and CDR2 is SYDVKM in the germline V gene. The CDR3 protein is CASSSPGKNIQYF. The CDR3, as DNA: TGTGCCAGCAGTAGCCCGGGAAAAAACATTCAGTACTTC.

This chain joins TRBV20-1 and TRBJ1-6, with TRBD1 identical over 9 bases. V trimming: 3 bases; J trimming: 9 bases; junction bases outside the gene matches: 9. The CDR3 sequence is 15 residues long. Germline CDR1 DFQATT, CDR2 SNEGSKA (reference sequence). The CDR3 DNA reads TGCAGTGCTAGTGAGGGCGGGACAGGGTTTTCACCCCTCCACTTT. Translating gives CSASEGGTGFSPLHF.

The chain couples TRBV5-5 to TRBJ2-3; D uncertain. Trimming pared 4 bases from V and 1 base from J, leaving 10 bases between. Germline V lookup: CDR1 SGHKS, CDR2 YYEKEE (reference sequence). The CDR3 is 14 amino acids. CDR3 in DNA: TGTGCCAGCAGCCTCACCGCCGGCACAGATACGCAGTATTTT. Its protein is CASSLTAGTDTQYF.

This clonotype was counted once. The chain carries TRBV7-9 and TRBJ2-2; D gene unclear. In germline, CDR1 is SEHNR, CDR2 FQNEAQ (reference sequence). The V and J ends lost 2 bases and 8 bases respectively, with 9 bases between them. The CDR3 contains 13 residues. The CDR3 DNA follows: TGTGCCAGCAGCTTAAATGAGGAAGGGGAGCTGTTTTTT. Encoded protein: CASSLNEEGELFF.

This chain uses TRBV5-1 with TRBJ2-3; D gene ambiguous. This CDR3 comprises 15 residues. The V gene lost 3 bases and the J gene lost 0 bases, with 11 bases spanning the gap. Germline lookup yields CDR1 SGHRS and CDR2 YFSETQ. The CDR3 DNA follows: TGCGCCAGCAGCTCGGTACAGCCTAGCACAGATACGCAGTATTTT. Translated, it gives CASSSVQPSTDTQYF.

This clonotype was observed a few times. The chain links TRBV29-1 to TRBJ2-1; no firm D call. This CDR3 is built from 12 residues. Trimming cost V 6 bases and J 3 bases, with 9 bases left between them. The germline CDR1 and CDR2 sequences are SQVTM and ANQGSEA. CDR3 sequence: CSVDGIYNEQFF. The CDR3 DNA reads TGCAGCGTGGACGGAATCTACAATGAGCAGTTCTTC.

V usage is TRBV3-1 and J usage is TRBJ2-7, with 7 bases identical to TRBD1. V lost 5 bases, J lost 0 bases, and 4 bases stayed unmatched. The CDR3 extends over 14 amino acids. In germline, CDR1 is LGHDT, CDR2 YNNKEL (reference sequence). Here the CDR3 DNA reads TGTGCCAGCAGCACGCGACAGGGCTCCTACGAGCAGTACTTC. Its translation: CASSTRQGSYEQYF.

The genes are TRBV7-9 and TRBJ2-5; TRBD1 matches 7 bases. Per the germline V gene, CDR1 is SEHNR and CDR2 is FQNEAQ (reference sequence). This CDR3 is built from 12 residues. The CDR3 DNA reads as TGTTTTAATTTTCGGACAGGCAAGACCCAGTACTTC. Translation: CFNFRTGKTQYF. Complete variable domain (other parts from reference TRBV7-9 and TRBJ2-5): DTGVSQNPRHKITKRGQNVTFRCDPISEHNRLYWYRQTLGQGPEFLTYFQNEAQLEKSRLLSDRFSAERPKGSFSTLEIQRTEQGDSAMYLCFNFRTGKTQYFGPGTRLLVL.

The chain combines TRBV7-7 with TRBJ2-5; no clear D gene. Trimming stripped 3 bases from V and 1 base from J, with 6 bases between. Germline CDR1 reads SSHAT; CDR2 reads FNYEAQ (reference sequence). There are 13 residues in the CDR3. Written as DNA, the CDR3 is TGTGCCAGCAGCTTCCAAGCCCAAGAGACCCAGTACTTC. Translation gives CASSFQAQETQYF.

This chain uses TRBV7-9 with TRBJ2-4; TRBD2 matches 9 bases. The CDR3 extends over 20 amino acids. Germline CDR1 is SEHNR and CDR2 is FQNEAQ (reference sequence). Trimming cost V 0 bases and J 6 bases; bases outside gene matches: 18. The chain's CDR3 is CASSLAISPARLAEPNIQYF. The CDR3 DNA sequence: TGTGCCAGCAGCTTAGCGATTTCCCCAGCTCGACTAGCGGAGCCAAACATTCAGTACTTC.

The genes are TRBV7-2 and TRBJ2-7; 12 bases are a match to TRBD2. The junction had 15 bases not matched to a gene; V was cut back by 5 bases and J by 7 bases. This CDR3 is built from 17 residues. CDR1 is SGHTA and CDR2 is FQGNSA in the germline V gene. The CDR3 loop is CASSLLGTSGWVWEQYF. CDR3 DNA: TGTGCCAGCAGCCTCTTGGGGACTAGCGGGTGGGTCTGGGAGCAGTACTTC.

The rearrangement joins TRBV25-1 to TRBJ2-3; 10 bases match TRBD2. Germline values: CDR1 MGHDK, CDR2 SYGVNS. This CDR3 comprises 14 residues. Losses at the gene ends were 6 bases for V and 3 bases for J; bases not matched to a gene: 3. The CDR3 is CASRGLARTDTQYF. CDR3 DNA: TGTGCCAGCAGGGGACTAGCGAGGACAGATACGCAGTATTTT. Together with reference TRBV25-1 and TRBJ2-3, the CDR3 gives the full variable domain: EADIYQTPRYLVIGTGKKITLECSQTMGHDKMYWYQQDPGMELHLIHYSYGVNSTEKGDLSSESTVSRIRTEHFPLTLESARPSHTSQYLCASRGLARTDTQYFGPGTRLTVL.

The V call is TRBV4-2, the J call TRBJ1-2, with D uncertain. Germline CDR1 and CDR2: LGHNA and YNFKEQ. Trimming removed 0 bases from V and 0 bases from J, with 11 bases in between. The CDR3 is made up of 16 amino acids. The CDR3 protein is CASSQEGSPPNYGYTF. The CDR3 DNA sequence: TGTGCCAGCAGCCAAGAAGGTAGTCCACCTAACTATGGCTACACCTTC.

This sequence joins TRBV7-4 and TRBJ2-1, with D maybe TRBD2 (6 bases). This CDR3 comprises 15 residues. CDR1 is SGHVT and CDR2 is SQSDAQ in the germline V gene. The V gene lost 2 bases and the J gene lost 2 bases, with 10 bases spanning the gap. CDR3 in amino acids: CASSLRGRPYNEQFF. As DNA, the CDR3 is TGTGCCAGCAGCTTACGGGGGAGGCCCTACAATGAGCAGTTCTTC. Filled out from reference TRBV7-4 and TRBJ2-1, the complete variable domain reads GAGVSQSPRYKVAKRGRDVALRCDSISGHVTLYWYRQTLGQGSEVLTYSQSDAQRDKSGRPSGRFSAERPERSVSTLKIQRTEQGDSAVYLCASSLRGRPYNEQFFGPGTRLTVL.